This T cell receptor (beta chain) was documented in a study of shared clonotypes between healthy human individuals. Overall study: Per donor, three plates held CD4 naive cells, three held CD4 memory, two held CD8 naive and one held CD8 memory.

Sequenced by immunoSEQ multiplex PCR; TCRdb stores in-frame clones only, minus some. Seen here are some 2,500,000 clones, 85% to 95% observed once, and the top ten hold about 0.36%. Germline V gene data show CDR1 as MNHEY and CDR2 as SMNVEV (reference sequence). V lost 0 bases and J 4 bases, leaving 9 bases between the germline ends. This CDR3 has 15 amino acids. The sequence was collected from a man aged 18 to 30 in good health. Some clones in this sample may be carry-over from other donors' samples. The chain couples TRBV27 to TRBJ2-2, with D perhaps matching TRBD2 (6 bases). Sequenced material: naive CD4+ T cells from PBMCs. Subset in this sample: CD45RA+ positively selected. Written as DNA, the CDR3 is TGTGCCAGCAGTTTATCGCGGGGTTCCACCGGGGAGCTGTTTTTT. Encoded protein: CASSLSRGSTGELFF.